The 26 T cell receptor beta chains presented below share a single source sample, sequenced in a study of blood T cell repertoires in COVID-19. TCRdb's copy holds only in-frame clones and misses some; the assay was immunoSEQ multiplex PCR. The data hold more than 350,000 clones, with over 75% observed a single time. The sample consisted of peripheral blood. The origin of the receptors is a woman in her thirties with COVID-19, enrolled during active disease.

The chain has TRBV7-9 and TRBJ2-7, with TRBD1 matching 9 bases. V lost 2 bases and J lost 5; bases outside the gene matches: 7. Germline loops: CDR1 SEHNR, CDR2 FQNEAQ (reference sequence). The CDR3 is 15 residues long. The CDR3 reads CASSLWTGENHEQYF. In DNA form, the CDR3 reads TGTGCCAGCAGCTTATGGACAGGGGAAAATCACGAGCAGTACTTC. The variable domain in full, with the rest retrieved from reference TRBV7-9 and TRBJ2-7, is DTGVSQNPRHKITKRGQNVTFRCDPISEHNRLYWYRQTLGQGPEFLTYFQNEAQLEKSRLLSDRFSAERPKGSFSTLEIQRTEQGDSAMYLCASSLWTGENHEQYFGPGTRLTVT.

The gene calls are TRBV7-9 and TRBJ2-1, with 9 nucleotides matching TRBD1. The CDR3 totals 15 residues. The trim removed 8 bases at V and 4 bases at J, leaving 9 bases unmatched. CDR1 SEHNR and CDR2 FQNEAQ come from the germline V gene (reference sequence). CDR3 DNA: TGTGCCAGCTCGACCGGGACAGGGAAGTACAATGAGCAGTTCTTC. Its translation is CASSTGTGKYNEQFF. Together with reference TRBV7-9 and TRBJ2-1, the CDR3 gives the full variable domain: DTGVSQNPRHKITKRGQNVTFRCDPISEHNRLYWYRQTLGQGPEFLTYFQNEAQLEKSRLLSDRFSAERPKGSFSTLEIQRTEQGDSAMYLCASSTGTGKYNEQFFGPGTRLTVL.

The V and J genes are TRBV28 and TRBJ1-5; perhaps TRBD1 as D (5 bases). This CDR3 is 15 amino acids long. Germline V gene lookup returns CDR1 MDHEN and CDR2 SYDVKM. The V end was cut by 3 bases, the J end by 3 bases, with 12 bases between. In nucleotides, the CDR3 is TGTGCCAGCAGTTTTGGCAGGGTGATCAATCAGCCCCAGCATTTT. Translated: CASSFGRVINQPQHF.

The chain employs TRBV7-2 and TRBJ2-1; D is possibly TRBD1 (5 bases). V was shortened by 5 bases and J by 6 bases, with 14 bases between the two germline ends. Germline-derived CDR1 and CDR2 are SGHTA and FQGNSA. The CDR3 has 14 amino acids. This chain's CDR3 is CASSTSGFGNEQFF. The CDR3 DNA reads TGTGCCAGCAGCACCTCAGGGTTCGGCAATGAGCAGTTCTTC.

The CDR3 coding sequence is TGTGCCAGCAGCGTCAGGAAAACTGAAGCTTTCTTT. Residues: CASSVRKTEAFF. The genes are TRBV9 and TRBJ1-1, with D unresolved. Between the trimmed V and J ends, which lost 2 bases and 5 bases, there was a span of 7 bases. The germline CDR1 and CDR2 sequences are SGDLS and YYNGEE. This CDR3 is built from 12 residues.

This chain uses TRBV5-6 with TRBJ2-1, with 16 bases matching TRBD2. The germline gives CDR1 SGHDT, CDR2 YYEEEE. J lost 4 bases, V lost 4 bases, and 8 bases had no gene match. The CDR3 sequence is 18 residues long. This chain's CDR3 is CASSAGLAGGPFYNEQFF. In nucleotides, the CDR3 is TGTGCCAGCAGCGCGGGACTAGCGGGAGGGCCTTTTTACAATGAGCAGTTCTTC.

Details on this clone: Compared with germline, one end of the junction differs, possibly owing to a read error. This chain joins TRBV7-8 and TRBJ2-1; TRBD2 aligns across 9 bases. The germline CDR1 and CDR2 sequences are SGHVS and FQNEAQ. The CDR3 is 13 residues long. The CDR3 nucleotides read TGCTCCCTCGCGGGAGGGCCCTACAATGAGCAGTTCTTC. Protein sequence: CSLAGGPYNEQFF.

The V gene is TRBV5-8, the J gene TRBJ2-7, with D unresolved. Germline CDR1 and CDR2: SGHTS and YDEGEE. Deletions cut 1 base from V and 7 bases from J, with 15 bases between. There are 14 residues in the CDR3. The CDR3 sequence: CASSLSPTLREQYF. The DNA for the CDR3 is TGTGCCAGCAGCTTGTCCCCGACCCTGAGGGAGCAGTACTTC. The entire variable domain, with the rest obtained from reference TRBV5-8 and TRBJ2-7, is as follows: EAGVTQSPTHLIKTRGQQATLRCSPISGHTSVYWYQQALGLGLQFLLWYDEGEERNRGNFPPRFSGRQFPNYSSELNVNALELEDSALYLCASSLSPTLREQYFGPGTRLTVT.

The chain links TRBV19 to TRBJ1-6; 7 bases are a match to TRBD1. Trimming cost V 10 bases and J 5 bases; bases outside gene matches: 5. Per the germline V gene, CDR1 is LNHDA and CDR2 is SQIVND (reference sequence). The CDR3 totals 13 residues. CDR3 DNA: TGTGCCACTCGGGACAGCAATAATTCACCCCTCCACTTT. This codes for CATRDSNNSPLHF.

This clone was counted once. The chain links TRBV6-5 to TRBJ2-7, with no clear D. The V and J ends lost 7 bases and 3 bases respectively, with 4 bases between them. The CDR3 is made up of 10 amino acids. Per germline, CDR1 MNHEY and CDR2 SVGAGI. CDR3 coding DNA: TGTGCCAGCAACAGCTACGAGCAGTACTTC. Its protein is CASNSYEQYF.

This clone was seen a few times. The chain links TRBV7-9 to TRBJ2-1, with D possibly TRBD2 on 6 matching bases. The V gene lost 2 bases and the J gene lost 9 bases, with 8 bases spanning the gap. The CDR3 runs 12 residues. The V gene's germline CDR1 is SEHNR and CDR2 FQNEAQ (reference sequence). In DNA form, the CDR3 reads TGTGCCAGCAGCTTAAAGGGAGGTGAGCAGTTCTTC. This encodes CASSLKGGEQFF.

This rearrangement joins TRBV4-1 to TRBJ2-3; possible D gene TRBD2, 5 bases. The CDR3 covers 16 residues. From germline, CDR1 is MGHRA and CDR2 YSYEKL. V was trimmed by 0 bases and J by 5 bases, leaving 15 bases between them. The CDR3 spells CASSQDLGTSRDTQYF. CDR3 sequence (DNA): TGCGCCAGCAGCCAAGACCTCGGCACTAGTCGAGATACGCAGTATTTT.

The sample holds one count of this clone. The chain has TRBV28 and TRBJ1-4; perhaps TRBD1 as D (6 bases). The ends were cut back, 3 bases at V and 4 bases at J, with 15 bases in the middle. This CDR3 spans 16 amino acids. Germline CDR1 MDHEN, CDR2 SYDVKM. CDR3 in amino acids: CASSFMGGAGNEKLFF. The CDR3 coding sequence is TGTGCCAGCAGTTTTATGGGGGGGGCTGGTAATGAAAAACTGTTTTTT.

This sequence joins TRBV30 and TRBJ1-6; D might be TRBD1 (5 bases). Trimming took 0 bases from V and 3 from J, leaving 9 bases between them. Germline CDR1 reads GTSNPN; CDR2 reads SVGIG (reference sequence). This CDR3 is built from 15 residues. The CDR3 protein is CAWSVSGIYNSPLHF. The DNA for the CDR3 is TGTGCCTGGAGTGTATCAGGGATCTATAATTCACCCCTCCACTTT.

In this sample, this clone turned up once. The chain uses TRBV19 and TRBJ1-4, with 7 bases aligning to TRBD1. Trimming at V came to 9 bases and at J to 10 bases, leaving 17 bases not matched to a gene. Germline V gene lookup returns CDR1 LNHDA and CDR2 SQIVND (reference sequence). The CDR3 is 15 amino acids. In DNA form, the CDR3 reads TGTGCCAGCCAGGGGGGCCCAGCAAAGGATGGAAAACTGTTTTTT. Translated, it gives CASQGGPAKDGKLFF. The whole variable domain, remainder taken from reference TRBV19 and TRBJ1-4, is DGGITQSPKYLFRKEGQNVTLSCEQNLNHDAMYWYRQDPGQGLRLIYYSQIVNDFQKGDIAEGYSVSREKKESFPLTVTSAQKNPTAFYLCASQGGPAKDGKLFFGSGTQLSVL.

This clone was observed once. CDR3 DNA sequence: TGTGCCAGCAGTTACCCCCTAGCGGGAACCTCCTACGAGCAGTACTTC. Protein product: CASSYPLAGTSYEQYF. The rearrangement links TRBV6-2 or TRBV6-3 to TRBJ2-7, with 9 bases identical to TRBD2. Per germline, CDR1 MNHEY and CDR2 SVGEGT. CDR3 length equals 16 residues. The V segment lost 2 bases and the J segment 0 bases; nucleotides outside the gene matches: 5.

The chain carries TRBV2 and TRBJ2-7, with 7 bases lining up with TRBD1. V shed 10 bases and J 0 bases; nucleotides not matched to a gene: 6. The CDR3 length is 13 residues. Germline loops: CDR1 SNHLY, CDR2 FYNNEI. The CDR3 sequence: CAKGTESSYEQYF. The CDR3 DNA reads TGTGCCAAGGGGACAGAGAGCTCCTACGAGCAGTACTTC.

This clone has only a few counts. This chain uses TRBV19 with TRBJ1-5; tentative D call: TRBD1 (6 bases). From germline, CDR1 is LNHDA and CDR2 SQIVND (reference sequence). The CDR3 totals 15 residues. With 6 bases removed from V and 7 bases from J, the gap between germline ends came to 19 bases. The CDR3 DNA reads as TGTGCCAGTAGCCGACCCGGGGGGCTTGAGCAGCCCCAGCATTTT. Encoded protein: CASSRPGGLEQPQHF.

V gene TRBV6-4 combines with J gene TRBJ2-1, with D maybe TRBD2 (6 bases). Trimming stripped 5 bases from V and 3 bases from J, with 17 bases between. Germline V gene data show CDR1 as MRHNA and CDR2 as SNTAGT. The CDR3 sequence is 16 residues long. CDR3 amino acids: CASSSVAGSFYNEQFF. The CDR3 DNA reads TGTGCCAGCAGTTCTGTGGCGGGATCCTTCTACAATGAGCAGTTCTTC.

This clone was detected only once. V gene TRBV21-1 combines with J gene TRBJ2-1; the D call in the table, TRBD2, was not verified against the DNA. TRBV21-1 is described as a pseudogene. This CDR3 region has 15 residues. For the CDR3, the DNA is TGTGCCAGCAGCAAAGACTGCGGGAGATTCTATGAGCAGTTCTTC. As protein: CASSKDCGRFYEQFF.

A word on this clone: Because the CDR3's place on the DNA is in doubt, the DNA is left out and the CDR3 is given as listed by TCRdb. This chain connects TRBV9 to TRBJ2-7; the table's D gene call, TRBD2, was not cross checked with the DNA. The CDR3 spans 18 residues, counting both ends. Per the germline V gene, CDR1 is SGDLS and CDR2 is YYNGEE. CDR3 in amino acids: CASSVGGGSGLAGVIRDF.

The chain carries TRBV5-8 and TRBJ2-1; the D gene is possibly TRBD2 (6 bases). V was shortened by 2 bases and J by 2 bases, with 8 bases between the two germline ends. Germline CDR1 and CDR2: SGHTS and YDEGEE. The CDR3 loop spans 14 amino acids. The CDR3 DNA reads TGTGCCAGCAGCTTCGGAGGGGCCTACAATGAGCAGTTCTTC. This codes for CASSFGGAYNEQFF.

The table lists this clone with a few counts. This sample includes further DNA sequences coding for the same CDR3. CDR3 in DNA: TGTGCCAGCAGCTGGGACAAAAACACTGAAGCTTTCTTT. Translated: CASSWDKNTEAFF. The V gene is TRBV7-3, the J gene TRBJ1-1; a possible D gene is TRBD1 (6 bases). The V gene's germline CDR1 is SGHTA and CDR2 FQGTGA. V shed 4 bases and J shed 2 bases, with 8 bases lying between them. This CDR3 spans 13 amino acids.

The V gene is TRBV6-5, the J gene TRBJ1-4; 9 bases are a match to TRBD1. Unmatched junction bases numbered 4, after V lost 2 bases and J lost 6 bases. Per the germline V gene, CDR1 is MNHEY and CDR2 is SVGAGI. CDR3 length equals 15 residues. The CDR3 DNA is TGTGCCAGCAGTTACGGGACAGGGAGTTATGAAAAACTGTTTTTT. Its translation is CASSYGTGSYEKLFF.

This chain joins TRBV10-3 and TRBJ2-4; TRBD2 matches at 9 bases. V shed 2 bases and J 8 bases; nucleotides not matched to a gene: 4. The CDR3 is made up of 14 amino acids. In germline, CDR1 is ENHRY, CDR2 SYGVKD. The CDR3 spells CAISEGTSWDIQYF. CDR3 DNA sequence: TGTGCCATCAGTGAGGGGACTAGCTGGGACATTCAGTACTTC.

The chain recombines TRBV28 with TRBJ2-7; 8 bases match TRBD2. The CDR3 loop spans 14 amino acids. The germline V gene encodes CDR1 MDHEN and CDR2 SYDVKM. Unmatched junction bases numbered 7, after V lost 5 bases and J lost 4 bases. The CDR3 here is CASSPAGTRYEQYF. The CDR3, as DNA: TGTGCCAGCAGTCCTGCGGGGACTAGATACGAGCAGTACTTC.